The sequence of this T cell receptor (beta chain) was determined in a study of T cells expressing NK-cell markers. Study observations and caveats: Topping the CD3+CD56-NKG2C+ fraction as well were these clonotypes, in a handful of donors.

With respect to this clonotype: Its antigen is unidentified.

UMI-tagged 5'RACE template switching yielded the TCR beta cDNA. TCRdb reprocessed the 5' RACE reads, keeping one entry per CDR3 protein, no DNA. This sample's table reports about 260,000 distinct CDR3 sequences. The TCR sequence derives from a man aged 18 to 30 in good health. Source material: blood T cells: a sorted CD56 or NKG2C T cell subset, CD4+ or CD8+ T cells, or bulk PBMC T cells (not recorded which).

The chain's CDR3 is CASSLSRLAGGGDEQFF. The chain has TRBV7-2 and TRBJ2-1; checking the TCRdb D call of TRBD2 is not possible without DNA. Germline assignment: CDR1 SGHTA and CDR2 FQGNSA. There are 17 residues in the CDR3.